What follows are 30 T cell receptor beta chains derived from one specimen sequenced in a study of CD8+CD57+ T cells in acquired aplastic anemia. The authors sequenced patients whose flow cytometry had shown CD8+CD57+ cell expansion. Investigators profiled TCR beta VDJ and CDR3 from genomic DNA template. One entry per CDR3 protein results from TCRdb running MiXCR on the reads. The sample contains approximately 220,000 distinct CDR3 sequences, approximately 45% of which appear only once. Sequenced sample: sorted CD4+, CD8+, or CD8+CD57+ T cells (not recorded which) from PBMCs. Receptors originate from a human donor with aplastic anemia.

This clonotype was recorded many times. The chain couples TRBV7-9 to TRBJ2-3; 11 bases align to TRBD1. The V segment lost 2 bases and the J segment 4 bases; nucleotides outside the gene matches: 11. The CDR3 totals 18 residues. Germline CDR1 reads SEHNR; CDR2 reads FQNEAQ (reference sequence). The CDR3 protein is CASSLIGQGAIMADTQYF. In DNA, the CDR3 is TGTGCCAGCAGCTTAATCGGACAGGGGGCGATTATGGCAGATACGCAGTATTTT.

The CDR3 DNA is TGCAGTGCCCTGACCGACCCACAGTACCCGAGGATCGAGCAGTACTTC. Amino acids: CSALTDPQYPRIEQYF. The chain uses TRBV20-1 and TRBJ2-7, with D unclear. CDR3 length equals 16 residues. Deletions cut 6 bases from V and 6 bases from J, with 27 bases between. Germline V CDR1 and CDR2: DFQATT, SNEGSKA (reference sequence).

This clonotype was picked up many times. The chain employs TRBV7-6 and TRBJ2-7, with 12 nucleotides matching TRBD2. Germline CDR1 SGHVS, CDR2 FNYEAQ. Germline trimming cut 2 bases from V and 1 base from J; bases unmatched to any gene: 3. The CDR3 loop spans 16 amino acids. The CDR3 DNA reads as TGTGCCAGCAGCTTAAGGACTAGCGGGGCGTCCTACGAGCAGTACTTC. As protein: CASSLRTSGASYEQYF.

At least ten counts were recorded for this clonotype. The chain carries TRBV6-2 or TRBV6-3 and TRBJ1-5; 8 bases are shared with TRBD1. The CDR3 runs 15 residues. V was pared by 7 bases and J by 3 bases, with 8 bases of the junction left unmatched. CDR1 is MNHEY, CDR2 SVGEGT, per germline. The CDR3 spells CASTVGQGFNQPQHF. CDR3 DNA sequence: TGTGCCAGCACCGTTGGACAGGGCTTCAATCAGCCCCAGCATTTT.

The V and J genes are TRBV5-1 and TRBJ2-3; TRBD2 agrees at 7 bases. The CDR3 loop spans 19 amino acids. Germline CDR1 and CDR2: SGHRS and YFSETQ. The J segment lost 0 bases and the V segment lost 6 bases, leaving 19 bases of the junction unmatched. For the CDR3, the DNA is TGCGCCAGCAACGATATGGGACTAACGGGGGAGACTAGCACAGATACGCAGTATTTT. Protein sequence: CASNDMGLTGETSTDTQYF.

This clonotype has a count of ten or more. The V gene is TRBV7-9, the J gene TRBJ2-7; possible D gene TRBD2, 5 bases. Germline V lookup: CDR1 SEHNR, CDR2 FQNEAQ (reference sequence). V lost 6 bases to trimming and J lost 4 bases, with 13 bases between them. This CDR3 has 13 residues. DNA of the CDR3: TGTGCCAGCAGTACGGTGGGGAGATACGAGCAGTACTTC. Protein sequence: CASSTVGRYEQYF.

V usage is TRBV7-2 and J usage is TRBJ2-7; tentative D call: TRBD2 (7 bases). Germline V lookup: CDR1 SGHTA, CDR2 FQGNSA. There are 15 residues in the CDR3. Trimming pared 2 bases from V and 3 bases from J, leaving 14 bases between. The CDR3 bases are TGTGCCAGCAGCTTAAGGGGGGGGGATTACTACGAGCAGTACTTC. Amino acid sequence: CASSLRGGDYYEQYF.

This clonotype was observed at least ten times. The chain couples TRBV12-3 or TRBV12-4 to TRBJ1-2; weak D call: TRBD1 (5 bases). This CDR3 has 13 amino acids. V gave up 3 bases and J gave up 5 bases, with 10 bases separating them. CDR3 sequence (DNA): TGTGCCAGCAGTTTTCCCAGGGCTTATGGCTACACCTTC. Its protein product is CASSFPRAYGYTF.

The CDR3 loop reads CAWRPPSHNEQFF. The DNA of the CDR3 is TGTGCCTGGAGGCCTCCTAGCCACAATGAGCAGTTCTTC. The J gene is TRBJ2-1, the V gene TRBV30; a weak D match, TRBD2 (5 bases). The germline V gene has CDR1 GTSNPN and CDR2 SVGIG (reference sequence). The CDR3 runs to 13 residues. V was shortened by 3 bases and J by 5 bases, with 11 bases between the two germline ends.

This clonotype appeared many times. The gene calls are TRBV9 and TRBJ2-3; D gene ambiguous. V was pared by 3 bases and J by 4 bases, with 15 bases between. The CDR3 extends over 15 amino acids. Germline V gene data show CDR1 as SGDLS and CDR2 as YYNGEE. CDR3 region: CASSANPPPADTQYF. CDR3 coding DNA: TGTGCCAGCAGCGCTAACCCCCCCCCAGCAGATACGCAGTATTTT.

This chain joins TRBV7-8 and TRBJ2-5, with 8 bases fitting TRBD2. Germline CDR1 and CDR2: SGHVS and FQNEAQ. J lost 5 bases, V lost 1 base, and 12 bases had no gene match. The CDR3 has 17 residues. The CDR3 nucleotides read TGTGCCAGCAGCTTAGTCGTCCCGGGGGGGCTTCAGGAGACCCAGTACTTC. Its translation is CASSLVVPGGLQETQYF.

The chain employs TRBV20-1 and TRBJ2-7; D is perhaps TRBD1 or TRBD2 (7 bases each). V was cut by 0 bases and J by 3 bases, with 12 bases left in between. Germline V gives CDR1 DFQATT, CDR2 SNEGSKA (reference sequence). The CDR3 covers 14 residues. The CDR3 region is CSAREGGGVYEQYF. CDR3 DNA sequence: TGCAGTGCTAGAGAGGGAGGGGGCGTCTACGAGCAGTACTTC.

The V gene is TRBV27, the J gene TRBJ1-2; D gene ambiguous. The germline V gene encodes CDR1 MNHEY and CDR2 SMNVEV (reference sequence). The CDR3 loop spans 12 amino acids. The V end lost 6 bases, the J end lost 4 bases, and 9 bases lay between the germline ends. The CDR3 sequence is CASRKGFYGYTF. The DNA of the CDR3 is TGTGCCAGCAGAAAAGGGTTCTATGGCTACACCTTC.

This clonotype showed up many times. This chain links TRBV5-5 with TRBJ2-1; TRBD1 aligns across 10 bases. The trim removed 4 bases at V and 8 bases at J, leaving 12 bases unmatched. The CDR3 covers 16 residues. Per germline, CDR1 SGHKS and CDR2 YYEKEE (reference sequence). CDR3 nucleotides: TGTGCCAGCAGCGCTAGCCGGGACAGGGGAGGCCATGAGCAGTTCTTC. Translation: CASSASRDRGGHEQFF.

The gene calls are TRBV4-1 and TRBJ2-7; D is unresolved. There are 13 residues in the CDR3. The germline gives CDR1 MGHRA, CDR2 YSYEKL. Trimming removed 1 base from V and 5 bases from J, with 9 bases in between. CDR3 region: CASSQALIHEQYF. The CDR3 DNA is TGCGCCAGCAGCCAAGCTCTTATCCACGAGCAGTACTTC.

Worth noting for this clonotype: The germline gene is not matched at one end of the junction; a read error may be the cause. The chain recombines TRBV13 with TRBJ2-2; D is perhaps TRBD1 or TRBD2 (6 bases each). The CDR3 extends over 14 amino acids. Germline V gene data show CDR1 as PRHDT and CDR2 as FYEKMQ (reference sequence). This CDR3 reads CASSLQGRTGELSW. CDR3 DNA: TGTGCCAGCAGCTTACAGGGGAGGACCGGGGAGCTGTCTTGG.

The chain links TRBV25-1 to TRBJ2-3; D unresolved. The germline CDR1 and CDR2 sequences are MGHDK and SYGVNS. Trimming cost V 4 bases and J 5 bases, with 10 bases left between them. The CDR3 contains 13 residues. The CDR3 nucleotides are TGTGCCAGCAGTGCTAGTTTAGGAGATACGCAGTATTTT. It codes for CASSASLGDTQYF. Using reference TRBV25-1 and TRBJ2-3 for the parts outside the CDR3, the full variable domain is EADIYQTPRYLVIGTGKKITLECSQTMGHDKMYWYQQDPGMELHLIHYSYGVNSTEKGDLSSESTVSRIRTEHFPLTLESARPSHTSQYLCASSASLGDTQYFGPGTRLTVL.

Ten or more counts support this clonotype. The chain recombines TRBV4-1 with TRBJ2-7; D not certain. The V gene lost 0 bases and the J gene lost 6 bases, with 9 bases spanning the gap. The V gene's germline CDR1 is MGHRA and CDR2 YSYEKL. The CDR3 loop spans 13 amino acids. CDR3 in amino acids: CASSQDSGSEQYF. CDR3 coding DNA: TGCGCCAGCAGCCAAGATAGTGGTTCCGAGCAGTACTTC.

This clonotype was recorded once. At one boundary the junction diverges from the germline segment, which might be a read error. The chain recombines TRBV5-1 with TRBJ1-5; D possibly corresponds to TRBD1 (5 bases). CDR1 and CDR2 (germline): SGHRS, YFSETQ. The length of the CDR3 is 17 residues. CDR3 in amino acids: CASSQASGTGGRQPQHF. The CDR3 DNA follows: TGTGCCAGCAGCCAAGCCTCGGGCACAGGCGGACGGCAGCCCCAGCATTTT.

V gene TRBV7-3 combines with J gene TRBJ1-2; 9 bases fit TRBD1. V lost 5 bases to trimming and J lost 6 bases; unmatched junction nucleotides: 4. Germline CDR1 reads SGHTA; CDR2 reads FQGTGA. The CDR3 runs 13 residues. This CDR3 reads CASSEGQGNGYTF. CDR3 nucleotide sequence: TGTGCCAGCAGCGAGGGACAGGGTAATGGCTACACCTTC.

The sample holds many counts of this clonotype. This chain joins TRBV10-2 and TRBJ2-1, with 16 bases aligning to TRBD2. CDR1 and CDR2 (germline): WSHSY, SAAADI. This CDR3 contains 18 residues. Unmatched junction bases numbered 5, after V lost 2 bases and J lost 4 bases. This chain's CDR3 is CASSEGGTSGRAYNEQFF. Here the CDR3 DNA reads TGCGCCAGCAGTGAGGGGGGGACTAGCGGGAGGGCTTACAATGAGCAGTTCTTC.

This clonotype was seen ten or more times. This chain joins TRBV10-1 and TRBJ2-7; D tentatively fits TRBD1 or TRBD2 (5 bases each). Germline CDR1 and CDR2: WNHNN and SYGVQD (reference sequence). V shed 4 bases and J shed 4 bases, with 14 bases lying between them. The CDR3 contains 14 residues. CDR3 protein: CASSARSREYEQYF. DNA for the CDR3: TGCGCCAGCAGTGCTCGGAGCAGGGAGTACGAGCAGTACTTC.

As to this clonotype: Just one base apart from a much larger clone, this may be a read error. The CDR3 coding sequence is TGTGCCAGTATCACCGGGCCCTCTGGAAACACCATATATTTT. This encodes CASITGPSGNTIYF. V is TRBV16 and J is TRBJ1-3; no reliable D call. CDR1 KGHSY and CDR2 FQNENV come from the germline V gene. The CDR3 totals 14 residues. V was pared by 9 bases and J by 0 bases, with 12 bases between.

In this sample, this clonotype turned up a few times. CDR3: CASATLTGVDEQYF. The CDR3 DNA follows: TGTGCCAGCGCGACCCTTACAGGGGTCGACGAGCAGTACTTC. The chain links TRBV7-3 to TRBJ2-7, with TRBD1 identical over 7 bases. Germline lookup yields CDR1 SGHTA and CDR2 FQGTGA. This CDR3 is built from 14 residues. V dropped 8 bases and J dropped 5; count of bases not matched to a gene: 12.

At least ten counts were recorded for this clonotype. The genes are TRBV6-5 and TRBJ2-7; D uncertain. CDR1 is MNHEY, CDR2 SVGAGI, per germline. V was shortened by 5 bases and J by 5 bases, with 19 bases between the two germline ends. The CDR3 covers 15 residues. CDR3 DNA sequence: TGTGCCAGCAGTGAAGAGGCCTATTCCATCCACGAGCAGTACTTC. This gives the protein CASSEEAYSIHEQYF.

CDR3 in amino acids: CATSRGVQRHYGYTF. CDR3 DNA: TGTGCCACCAGCAGAGGCGTTCAACGGCACTATGGCTACACCTTC. The chain uses TRBV15 and TRBJ1-2; D gene uncertain. Between the trimmed V and J ends, which lost 1 base and 3 bases, there was a span of 12 bases. The CDR3 is 15 residues long. Per germline, CDR1 LNHNV and CDR2 YYDKDF (reference sequence).

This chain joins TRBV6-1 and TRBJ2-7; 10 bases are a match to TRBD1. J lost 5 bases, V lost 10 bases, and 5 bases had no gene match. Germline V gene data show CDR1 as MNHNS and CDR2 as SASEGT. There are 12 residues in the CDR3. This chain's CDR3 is CATGQGVDEQYF. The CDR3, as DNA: TGTGCCACCGGACAGGGGGTCGACGAGCAGTACTTC.

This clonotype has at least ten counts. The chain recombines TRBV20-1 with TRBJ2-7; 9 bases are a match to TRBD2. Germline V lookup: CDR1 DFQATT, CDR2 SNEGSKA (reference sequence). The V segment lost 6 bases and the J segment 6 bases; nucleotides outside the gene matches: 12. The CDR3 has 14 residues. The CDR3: CSATRLAVLSEQYF. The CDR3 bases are TGCAGTGCAACTAGACTAGCGGTTCTTTCCGAGCAGTACTTC.

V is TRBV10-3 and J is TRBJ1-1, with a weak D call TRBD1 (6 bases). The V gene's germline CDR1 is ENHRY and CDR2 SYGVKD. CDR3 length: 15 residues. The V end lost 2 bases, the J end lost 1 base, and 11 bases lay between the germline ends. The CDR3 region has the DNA TGTGCCATCAGTGAGGCTACAGGGAGGAACACTGAAGCTTTCTTT. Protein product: CAISEATGRNTEAFF.

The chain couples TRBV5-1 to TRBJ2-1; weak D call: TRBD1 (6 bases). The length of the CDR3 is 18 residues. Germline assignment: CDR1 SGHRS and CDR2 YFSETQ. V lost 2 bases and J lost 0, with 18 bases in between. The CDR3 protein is CASSLPLPGASSYNEQFF. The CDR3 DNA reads TGCGCCAGCAGCTTACCCTTGCCAGGGGCCAGCTCCTACAATGAGCAGTTCTTC.